The TCR beta chain described here comes from a study of glioma-infiltrating T cells. In the case of this clonotype: What it recognizes is unknown.

TCR alpha and beta CDR3 regions were amplified from RNA using iRepertoire nested multiplex PCR. TCRdb ran MiXCR on the multiplex PCR reads and lists one entry per CDR3 protein. The sample consists of about 400,000 distinct CDR3 sequences, about two fifths of them appearing once. V was clipped by 5 bases and J by 8 bases; unmatched bases: 10. Germline lookup yields CDR1 MNHEY and CDR2 SVGEGT. This CDR3 comprises 16 residues. Study-wide findings and caveats: Patients with low tissue-blood divergence carried a signature set of shared blood CDR3 motifs.

The TCR sequence derives from a human donor with low-grade glioma or glioblastoma, undergoing nonglioma brain surgery, or in good health (not recorded which). The chain carries TRBV6-2 or TRBV6-3 and TRBJ1-6; 9 bases line up with TRBD1. What was sequenced was glioma tissue, nonneoplastic brain tissue, or PBMCs (not recorded which). CDR3 sequence (DNA): TGTGCCAGCAGTCGACATCAAGGACAGGGGTATTCACCCCTCCACTTT. Translating it yields CASSRHQGQGYSPLHF.